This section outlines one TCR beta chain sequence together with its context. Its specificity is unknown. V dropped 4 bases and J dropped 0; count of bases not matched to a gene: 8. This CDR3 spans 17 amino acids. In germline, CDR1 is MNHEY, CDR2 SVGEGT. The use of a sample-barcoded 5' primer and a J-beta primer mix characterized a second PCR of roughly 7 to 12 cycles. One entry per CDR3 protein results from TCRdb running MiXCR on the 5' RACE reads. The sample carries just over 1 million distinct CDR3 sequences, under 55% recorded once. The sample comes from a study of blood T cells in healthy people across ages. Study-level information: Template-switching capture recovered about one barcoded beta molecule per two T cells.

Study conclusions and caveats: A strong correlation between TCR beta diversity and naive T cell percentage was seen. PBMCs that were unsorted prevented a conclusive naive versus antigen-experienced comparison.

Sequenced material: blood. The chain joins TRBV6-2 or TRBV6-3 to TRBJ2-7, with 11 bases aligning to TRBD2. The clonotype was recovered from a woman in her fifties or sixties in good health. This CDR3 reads CASSFPRTSGSSYEQYF. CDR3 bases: TGTGCCAGCAGTTTTCCGAGGACTAGCGGGTCCTCCTACGAGCAGTACTTC.